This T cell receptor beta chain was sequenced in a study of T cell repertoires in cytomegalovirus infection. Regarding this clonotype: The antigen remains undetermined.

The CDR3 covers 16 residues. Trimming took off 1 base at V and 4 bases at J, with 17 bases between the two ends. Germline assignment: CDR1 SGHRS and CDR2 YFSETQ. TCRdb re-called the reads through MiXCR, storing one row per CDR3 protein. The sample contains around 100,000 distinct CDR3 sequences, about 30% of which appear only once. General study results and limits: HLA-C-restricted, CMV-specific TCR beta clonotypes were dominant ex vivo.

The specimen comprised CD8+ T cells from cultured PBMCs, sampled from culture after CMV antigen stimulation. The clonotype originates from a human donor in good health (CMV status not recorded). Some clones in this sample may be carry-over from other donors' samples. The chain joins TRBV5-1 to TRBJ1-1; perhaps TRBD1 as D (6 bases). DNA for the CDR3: TGCGCCAGCAGCTTGCGGGGAACAGGGCTTGGCACTGAAGCTTTCTTT. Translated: CASSLRGTGLGTEAFF.